This T cell receptor beta chain comes out of a study of cytomegalovirus exposure and HLA in healthy donors. General study points: The tendency of first-cohort TCR clusters to co-occur in the 90 to 150 validation repertoires was the finding of a later analysis.

Here immunoSEQ multiplex PCR was the method, and the copy in TCRdb shows in-frame clones only, minus some. This table holds around 63,000 clones, about 96% found once. With respect to this clone: Its antigen is unknown.

Germline trimming cut 1 base from V and 4 bases from J; bases unmatched to any gene: 4. CDR1 MGHRA and CDR2 YSYEKL come from the germline V gene. This CDR3 is 15 amino acids long. The specimen was PBMCs. The chain joins TRBV4-1 to TRBJ2-5; 9 bases align to TRBD1. The receptor was derived from a woman between 18 and 29 years old in good health and CMV-seronegative. This CDR3 reads CASSQGDRAGETQYF. The CDR3 DNA reads as TGCGCCAGCAGCCAAGGGGACAGGGCAGGAGAGACCCAGTACTTC.